The T cell receptor (beta chain) described here comes from a study of T cell responses to AZD1222 COVID-19 vaccine. Comments on this clone: Its antigen is not known.

Whole-study results and caveats: Spike-specific TCR breadth and depth grew following two AZD1222 doses. The sample set comprised mostly white British donors with more females, and clonal diversity was possibly underestimated. Researchers report vaccine-associated CD4 TCRs spanning spike, with dominance at 160-218 and 743-854.

This CDR3 contains 11 residues. V was shortened by 8 bases and J by 5 bases, with 9 bases between the two germline ends. In germline, CDR1 is WSHSY, CDR2 SAAADI. The table came from immunoSEQ multiplex PCR; TCRdb's copy has only in-frame clones and leaves some out. The sample holds about 140,000 clones, more than 80% seen once. Sequencing was performed on peripheral blood, taken on day 0 of AZD1222 vaccination. J is TRBJ1-1 and V is TRBV10-2; D gene unclear. The sequence came from an adult in good health. The CDR3 DNA sequence: TGCGCCAGCCTAAAGTTTACTGAAGCTTTCTTT. Translating gives CASLKFTEAFF.